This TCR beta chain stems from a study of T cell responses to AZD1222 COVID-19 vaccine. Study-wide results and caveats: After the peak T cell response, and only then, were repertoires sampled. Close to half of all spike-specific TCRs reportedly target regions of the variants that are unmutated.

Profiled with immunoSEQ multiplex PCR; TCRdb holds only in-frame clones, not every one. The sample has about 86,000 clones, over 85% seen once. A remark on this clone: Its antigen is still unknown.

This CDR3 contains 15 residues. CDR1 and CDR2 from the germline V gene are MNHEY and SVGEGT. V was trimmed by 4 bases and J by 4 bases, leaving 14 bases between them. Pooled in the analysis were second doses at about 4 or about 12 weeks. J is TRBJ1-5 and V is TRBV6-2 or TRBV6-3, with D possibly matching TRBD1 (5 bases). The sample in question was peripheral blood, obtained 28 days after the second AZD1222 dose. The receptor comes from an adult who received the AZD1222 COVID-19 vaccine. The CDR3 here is CASSWARGVNQPQHF. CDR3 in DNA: TGTGCCAGCAGTTGGGCCCGGGGCGTTAATCAGCCCCAGCATTTT.